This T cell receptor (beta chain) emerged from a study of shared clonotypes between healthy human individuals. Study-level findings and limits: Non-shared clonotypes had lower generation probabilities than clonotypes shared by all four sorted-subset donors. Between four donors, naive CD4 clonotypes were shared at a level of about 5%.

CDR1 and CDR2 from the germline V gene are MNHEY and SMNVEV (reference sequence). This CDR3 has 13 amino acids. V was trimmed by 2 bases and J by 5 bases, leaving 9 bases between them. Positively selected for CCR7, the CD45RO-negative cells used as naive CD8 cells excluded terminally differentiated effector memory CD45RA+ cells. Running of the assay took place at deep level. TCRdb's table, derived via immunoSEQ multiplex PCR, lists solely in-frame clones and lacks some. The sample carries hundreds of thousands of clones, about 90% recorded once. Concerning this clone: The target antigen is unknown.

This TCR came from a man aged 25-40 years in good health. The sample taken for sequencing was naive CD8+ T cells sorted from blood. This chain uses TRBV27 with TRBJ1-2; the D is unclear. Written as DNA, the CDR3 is TGTGCCAGCAGTTTAAAGGTGGGGTATGGCTACACCTTC. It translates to CASSLKVGYGYTF.